This T cell receptor beta chain was obtained from a study of cytomegalovirus exposure and HLA in healthy donors. CDR1 DFQATT and CDR2 SNEGSKA come from the germline V gene (reference sequence). V gave up 6 bases and J gave up 6 bases, with 5 bases separating them. The CDR3 totals 10 residues. About this clone itself: Its target is not known.

Primers for the PCR totalled 60 Vbeta and 13 Jbeta. TCRdb keeps only in-frame clones here, not all; method: immunoSEQ multiplex PCR. In the table there are about 94,000 clones, roughly 80% of which are singletons. General study points: Analyzed later, association rates of TCRs varied across HLA loci, with DRB1 most and HLA-C fewest. Specific recognition of CMV antigens was confirmed in vitro for a few chains (all CMV-associated). There were reportedly fewer N-insertions in an Asian-associated ancestry cluster than the roughly 610-donor mean, in a later analysis.

The TCR sequence derives from a human donor in good health. What was sequenced was PBMCs. The J gene is TRBJ2-2, the V gene TRBV20-1; D is ambiguous. The CDR3 reads CSASSGELFF. CDR3 in DNA: TGCAGTGCGAGCTCCGGGGAGCTGTTTTTT.